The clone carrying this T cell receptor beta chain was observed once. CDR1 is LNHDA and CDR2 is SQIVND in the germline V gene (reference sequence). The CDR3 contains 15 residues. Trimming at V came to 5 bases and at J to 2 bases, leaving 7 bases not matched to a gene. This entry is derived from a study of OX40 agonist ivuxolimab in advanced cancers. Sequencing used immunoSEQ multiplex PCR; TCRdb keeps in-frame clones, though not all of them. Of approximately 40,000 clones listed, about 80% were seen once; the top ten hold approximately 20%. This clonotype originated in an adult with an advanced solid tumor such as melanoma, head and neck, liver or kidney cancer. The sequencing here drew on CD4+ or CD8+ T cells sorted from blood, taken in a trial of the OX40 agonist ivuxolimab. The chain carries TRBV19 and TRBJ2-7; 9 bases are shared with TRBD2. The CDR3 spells CASSWTIAGAYEQYF. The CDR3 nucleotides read TGTGCCAGTAGTTGGACTATAGCGGGGGCCTACGAGCAGTACTTC.